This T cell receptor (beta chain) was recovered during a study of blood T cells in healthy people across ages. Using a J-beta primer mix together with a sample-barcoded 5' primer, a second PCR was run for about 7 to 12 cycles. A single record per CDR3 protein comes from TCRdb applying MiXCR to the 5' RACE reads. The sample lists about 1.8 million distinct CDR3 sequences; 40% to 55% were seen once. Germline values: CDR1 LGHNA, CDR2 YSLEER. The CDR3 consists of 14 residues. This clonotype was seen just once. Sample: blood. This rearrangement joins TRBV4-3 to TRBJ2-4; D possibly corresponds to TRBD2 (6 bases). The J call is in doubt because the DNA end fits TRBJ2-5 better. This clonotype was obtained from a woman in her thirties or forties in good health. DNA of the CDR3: TGCGCCAACAGTTCGGGGGACGAAGTGGAGACCCAGTACTTC. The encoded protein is CANSSGDEVETQYF.